This T cell receptor (beta chain) was obtained from a study of regulatory T cells in long-lasting Graves disease. As to time point: newly diagnosed GD, antithyroid drugs for less than 3 months. Researchers made the TCR library from RNA that was extracted from PBMCs. The CDR3 is 16 amino acids. Germline CDR1 and CDR2: LGHNA and YSLEER. Trimming cost V 1 base and J 5 bases; bases outside gene matches: 5. Investigators prepared the TCR beta libraries by applying iRepertoire HTBI primers and Arm-PCR of CDR3 regions. TCRdb independently ran MiXCR on the multiplex PCR reads; one entry per CDR3 protein. Of some 250,000 distinct CDR3 sequences in the sample, approximately 20% were seen once. This clonotype has more than one count but fewer than ten.

The clonotype originates from a female donor with Graves disease. The chain joins TRBV4-3 to TRBJ2-4; 10 nucleotides align to TRBD2. The starting material was peripheral blood mononuclear cells (PBMCs), obtained at new diagnosis, from a patient treated with antithyroid drugs. DNA for the CDR3: TGCGCCAGCAGCCAAGTGCTAGCGGGAGTGGAAAACATTCAGTACTTC. It translates to CASSQVLAGVENIQYF.